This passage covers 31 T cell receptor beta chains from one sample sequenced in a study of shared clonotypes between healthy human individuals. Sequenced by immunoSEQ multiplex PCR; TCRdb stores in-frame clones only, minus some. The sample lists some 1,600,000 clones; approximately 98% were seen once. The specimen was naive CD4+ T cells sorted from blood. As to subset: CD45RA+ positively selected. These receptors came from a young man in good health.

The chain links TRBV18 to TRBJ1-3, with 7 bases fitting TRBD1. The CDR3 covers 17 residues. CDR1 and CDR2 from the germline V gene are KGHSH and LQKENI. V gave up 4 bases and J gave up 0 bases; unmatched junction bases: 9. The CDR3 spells CASSLRTGLSSGNTIYF. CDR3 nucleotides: TGTGCCAGCTCACTAAGGACAGGTCTGAGCTCTGGAAACACCATATATTTT.

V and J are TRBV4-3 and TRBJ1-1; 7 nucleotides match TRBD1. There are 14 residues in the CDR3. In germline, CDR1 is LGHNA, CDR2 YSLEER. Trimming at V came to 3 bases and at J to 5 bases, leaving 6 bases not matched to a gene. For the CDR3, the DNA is TGCGCCAGCAGCCAGTCCGGGACAGATACTGAAGCTTTCTTT. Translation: CASSQSGTDTEAFF.

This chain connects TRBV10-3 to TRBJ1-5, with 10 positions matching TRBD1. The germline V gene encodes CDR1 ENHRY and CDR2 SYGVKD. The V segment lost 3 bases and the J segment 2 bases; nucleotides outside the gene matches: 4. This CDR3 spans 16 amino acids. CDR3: CAISDRGTGGNQPQHF. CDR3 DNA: TGTGCCATCAGTGATCGTGGGACAGGGGGCAATCAGCCCCAGCATTTT.

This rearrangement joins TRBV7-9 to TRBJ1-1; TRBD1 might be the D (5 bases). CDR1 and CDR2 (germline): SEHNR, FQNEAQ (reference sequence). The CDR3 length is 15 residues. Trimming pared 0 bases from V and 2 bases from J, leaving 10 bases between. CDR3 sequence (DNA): TGTGCCAGCAGCTTAGCGGCAGGGCGAAACACTGAAGCTTTCTTT. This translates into CASSLAAGRNTEAFF.

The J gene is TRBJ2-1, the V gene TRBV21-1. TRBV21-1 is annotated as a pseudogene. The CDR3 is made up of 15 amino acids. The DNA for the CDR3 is TGTGCCAGCAGCAAAGAAGGGCCCCAGGCGAGTGAGCAGTTCTTC. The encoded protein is CASSKEGPQASEQFF.

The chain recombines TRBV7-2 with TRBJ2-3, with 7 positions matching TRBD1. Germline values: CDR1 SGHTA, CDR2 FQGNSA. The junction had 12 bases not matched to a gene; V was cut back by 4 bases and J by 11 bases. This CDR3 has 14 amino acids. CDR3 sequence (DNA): TGTGCCAGCAGCTCAGATAGACCGGGACAGAGGCAGTATTTT. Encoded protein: CASSSDRPGQRQYF. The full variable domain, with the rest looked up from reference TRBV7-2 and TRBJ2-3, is GAGVSQSPSNKVTEKGKDVELRCDPISGHTALYWYRQSLGQGLEFLIYFQGNSAPDKSGLPSDRFSAERTGGSVSTLTIQRTQQEDSAVYLCASSSDRPGQRQYFGPGTRLTVL.

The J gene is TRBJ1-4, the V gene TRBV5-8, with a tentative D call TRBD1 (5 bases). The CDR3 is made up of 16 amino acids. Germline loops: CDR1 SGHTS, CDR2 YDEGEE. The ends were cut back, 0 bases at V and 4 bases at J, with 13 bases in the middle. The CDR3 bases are TGTGCCAGCAGCTTGGGGCAGTCAGGGTTTAATGAAAAACTGTTTTTT. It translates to CASSLGQSGFNEKLFF.

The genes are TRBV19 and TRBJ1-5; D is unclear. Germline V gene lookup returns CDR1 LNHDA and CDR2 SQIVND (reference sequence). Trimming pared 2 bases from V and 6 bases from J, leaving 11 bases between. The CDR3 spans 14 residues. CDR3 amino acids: CASSIYGPGQPQHF. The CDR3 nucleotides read TGTGCCAGTAGTATATACGGCCCCGGTCAGCCCCAGCATTTT.

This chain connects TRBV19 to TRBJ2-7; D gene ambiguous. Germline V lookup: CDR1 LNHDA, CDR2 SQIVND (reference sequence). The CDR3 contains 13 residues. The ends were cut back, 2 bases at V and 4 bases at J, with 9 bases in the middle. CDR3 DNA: TGTGCCAGTAGTATAAGTCAGACGTACGAGCAGTACTTC. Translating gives CASSISQTYEQYF.

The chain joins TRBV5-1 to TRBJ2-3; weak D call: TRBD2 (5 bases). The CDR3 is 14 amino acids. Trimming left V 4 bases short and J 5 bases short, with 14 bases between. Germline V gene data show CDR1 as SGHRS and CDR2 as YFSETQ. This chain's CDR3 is CASSPRTFRDTQYF. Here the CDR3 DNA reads TGCGCCAGCAGCCCTCGGACTTTTCGAGATACGCAGTATTTT.

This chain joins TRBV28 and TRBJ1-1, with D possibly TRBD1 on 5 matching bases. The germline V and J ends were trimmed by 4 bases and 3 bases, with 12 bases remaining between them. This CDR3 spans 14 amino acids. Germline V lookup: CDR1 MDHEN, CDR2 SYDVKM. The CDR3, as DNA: TGTGCCAGCAGTTCTGGGGCAGCATACACTGAAGCTTTCTTT. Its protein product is CASSSGAAYTEAFF.

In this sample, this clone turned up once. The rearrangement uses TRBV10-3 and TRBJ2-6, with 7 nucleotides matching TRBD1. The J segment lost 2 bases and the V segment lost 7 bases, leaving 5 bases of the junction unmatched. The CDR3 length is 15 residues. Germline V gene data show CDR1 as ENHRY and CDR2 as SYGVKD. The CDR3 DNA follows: TGTGCCATCACAAAGGGGACAGCTGGGGCCAACGTCCTGACTTTC. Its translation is CAITKGTAGANVLTF.

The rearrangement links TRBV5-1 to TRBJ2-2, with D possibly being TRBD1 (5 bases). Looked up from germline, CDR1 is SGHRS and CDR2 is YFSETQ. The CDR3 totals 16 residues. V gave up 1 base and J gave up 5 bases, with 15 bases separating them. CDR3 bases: TGCGCCAGCAGCTTGAGGGGCGCGGTTGAGACCGGGGAGCTGTTTTTT. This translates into CASSLRGAVETGELFF.

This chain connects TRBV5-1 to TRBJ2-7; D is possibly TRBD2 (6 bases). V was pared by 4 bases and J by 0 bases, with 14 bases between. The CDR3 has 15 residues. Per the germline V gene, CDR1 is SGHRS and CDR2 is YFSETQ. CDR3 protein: CASSTGAGRSYEQYF. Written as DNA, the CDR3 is TGCGCCAGCAGCACGGGAGCGGGCCGCTCCTACGAGCAGTACTTC.

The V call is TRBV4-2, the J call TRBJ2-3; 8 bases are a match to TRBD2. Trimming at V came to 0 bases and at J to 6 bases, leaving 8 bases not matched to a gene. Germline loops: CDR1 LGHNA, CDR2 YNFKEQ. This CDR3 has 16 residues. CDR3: CASSQDYQREWDTQYF. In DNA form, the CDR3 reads TGTGCCAGCAGCCAAGATTACCAGCGGGAGTGGGATACGCAGTATTTT.

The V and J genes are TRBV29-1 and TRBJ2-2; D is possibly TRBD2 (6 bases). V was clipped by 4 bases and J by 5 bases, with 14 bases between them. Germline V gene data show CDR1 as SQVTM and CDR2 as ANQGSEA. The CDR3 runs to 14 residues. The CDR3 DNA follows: TGCAGCGTTGTCGAGGCGCGGGGTACCGGGGAGCTGTTTTTT. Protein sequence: CSVVEARGTGELFF.

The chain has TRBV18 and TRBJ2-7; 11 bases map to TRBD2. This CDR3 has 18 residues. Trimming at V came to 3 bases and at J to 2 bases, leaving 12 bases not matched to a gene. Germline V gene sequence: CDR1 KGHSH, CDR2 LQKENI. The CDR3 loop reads CASSPGLAGGRGTYEQYF. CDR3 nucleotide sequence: TGTGCCAGCTCACCGGGGCTAGCGGGAGGTCGAGGAACCTACGAGCAGTACTTC.

CDR3 region: CASTLRAIDRNYGYTF. CDR3 DNA: TGTGCCAGCACCCTAAGGGCCATAGACAGGAACTATGGCTACACCTTC. The chain links TRBV27 to TRBJ1-2; D perhaps matches TRBD1 (6 bases). Germline CDR1 and CDR2: MNHEY and SMNVEV (reference sequence). V lost 7 bases and J lost 2, with 20 bases in between. The CDR3 is 16 residues long.

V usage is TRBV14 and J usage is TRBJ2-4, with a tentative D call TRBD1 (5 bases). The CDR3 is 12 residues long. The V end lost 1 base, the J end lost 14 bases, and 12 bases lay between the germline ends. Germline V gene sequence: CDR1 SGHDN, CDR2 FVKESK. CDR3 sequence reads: CASSQVLGHEYF. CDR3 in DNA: TGTGCCAGCAGCCAAGTATTGGGGCATGAGTACTTC.

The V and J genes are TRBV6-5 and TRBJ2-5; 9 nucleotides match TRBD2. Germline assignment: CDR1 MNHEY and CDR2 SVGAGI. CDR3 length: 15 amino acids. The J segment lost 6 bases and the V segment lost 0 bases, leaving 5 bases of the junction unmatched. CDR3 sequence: CASSYSIAGEKTQYF. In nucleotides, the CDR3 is TGTGCCAGCAGTTACTCGATAGCGGGAGAAAAGACCCAGTACTTC.

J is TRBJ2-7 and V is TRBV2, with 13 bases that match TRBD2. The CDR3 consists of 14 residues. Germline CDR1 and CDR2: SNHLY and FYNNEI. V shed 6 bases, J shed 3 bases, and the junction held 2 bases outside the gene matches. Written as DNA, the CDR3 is TGTGCCAGCAGCGGGACTAGCGGGATCTACGAGCAGTACTTC. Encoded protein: CASSGTSGIYEQYF.

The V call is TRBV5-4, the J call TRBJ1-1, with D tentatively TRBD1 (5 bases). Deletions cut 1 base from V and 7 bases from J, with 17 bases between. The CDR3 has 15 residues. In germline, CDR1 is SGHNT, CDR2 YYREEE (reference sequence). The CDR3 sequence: CASSLTIRDIGEAFF. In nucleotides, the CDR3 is TGTGCCAGCAGCTTGACAATCAGGGATATAGGTGAAGCTTTCTTT.

The CDR3 DNA reads TGTGCCAGCAGTGAGGTCGGGGCGAACACTGAAGCTTTCTTT. It codes for CASSEVGANTEAFF. The V and J genes are TRBV25-1 and TRBJ1-1, with D possibly being TRBD1 (5 bases). Germline V gene sequence: CDR1 MGHDK, CDR2 SYGVNS. The CDR3 loop spans 14 amino acids. Deletions cut 3 bases from V and 1 base from J, with 9 bases between.

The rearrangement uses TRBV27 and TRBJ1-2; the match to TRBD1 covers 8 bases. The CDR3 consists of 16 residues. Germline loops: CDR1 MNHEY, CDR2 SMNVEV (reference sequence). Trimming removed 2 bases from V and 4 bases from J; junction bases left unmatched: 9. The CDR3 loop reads CASSLIGTGPSYGYTF. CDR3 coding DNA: TGTGCCAGCAGTTTAATCGGGACAGGTCCAAGCTATGGCTACACCTTC.

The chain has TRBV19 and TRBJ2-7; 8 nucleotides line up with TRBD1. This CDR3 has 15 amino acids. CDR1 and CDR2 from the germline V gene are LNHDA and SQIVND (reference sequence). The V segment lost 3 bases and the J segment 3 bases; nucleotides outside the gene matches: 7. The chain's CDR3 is CASSISGQGFYEQYF. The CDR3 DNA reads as TGTGCCAGTAGTATTAGTGGACAGGGATTCTACGAGCAGTACTTC.

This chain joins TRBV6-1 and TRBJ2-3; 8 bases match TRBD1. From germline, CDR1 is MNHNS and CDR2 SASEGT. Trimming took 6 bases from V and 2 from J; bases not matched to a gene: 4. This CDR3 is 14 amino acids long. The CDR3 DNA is TGTGCCAGCAGCCTGGACAGGGACACAGATACGCAGTATTTT. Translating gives CASSLDRDTDTQYF.

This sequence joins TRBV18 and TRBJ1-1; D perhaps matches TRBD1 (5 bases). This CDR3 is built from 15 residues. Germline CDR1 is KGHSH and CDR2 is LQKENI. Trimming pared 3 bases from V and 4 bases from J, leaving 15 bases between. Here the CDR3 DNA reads TGTGCCAGCTCACCCCCGTTAGGGGTAGCCACTGAAGCTTTCTTT. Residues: CASSPPLGVATEAFF.

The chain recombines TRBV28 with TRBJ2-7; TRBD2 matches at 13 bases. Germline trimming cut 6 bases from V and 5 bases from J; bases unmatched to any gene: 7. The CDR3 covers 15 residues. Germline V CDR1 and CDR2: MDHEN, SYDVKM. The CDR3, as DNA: TGTGCCAGCAGACCTCCGGGACTAGCGGGACACGAGCAGTACTTC. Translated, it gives CASRPPGLAGHEQYF.

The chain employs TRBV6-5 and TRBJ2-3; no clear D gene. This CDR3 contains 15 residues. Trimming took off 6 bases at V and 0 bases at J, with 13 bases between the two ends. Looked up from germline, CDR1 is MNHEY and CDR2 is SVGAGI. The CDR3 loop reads CASRVTGTSTDTQYF. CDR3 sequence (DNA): TGTGCCAGCAGAGTGACTGGAACTAGCACAGATACGCAGTATTTT.

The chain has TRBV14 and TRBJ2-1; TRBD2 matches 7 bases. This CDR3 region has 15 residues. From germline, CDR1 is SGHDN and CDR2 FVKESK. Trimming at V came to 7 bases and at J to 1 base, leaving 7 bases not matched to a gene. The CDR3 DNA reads TGTGCCAGCACCGGCGGGAGAAGGTCCTACAATGAGCAGTTCTTC. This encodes CASTGGRRSYNEQFF.

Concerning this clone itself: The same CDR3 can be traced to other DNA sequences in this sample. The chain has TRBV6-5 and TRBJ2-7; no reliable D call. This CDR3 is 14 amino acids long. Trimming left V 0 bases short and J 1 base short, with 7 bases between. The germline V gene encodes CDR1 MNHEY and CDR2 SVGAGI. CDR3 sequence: CASSYSGSSYEQYF. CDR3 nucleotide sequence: TGTGCCAGCAGTTACTCTGGGTCTTCCTACGAGCAGTACTTC.